This passage covers 30 T cell receptor beta chains from one sample sequenced in a study of a mutant IDH1 vaccine in newly diagnosed glioma. Generated by immunoSEQ multiplex PCR, the TCRdb table keeps only in-frame clones and is missing some. The top ten clones hold roughly 2.6% of a sample with 55,000 to 70,000 clones, around 86% of them seen once. Indicated time point: baseline, week 1 (first vaccination visit). As to treatment: pre-vaccination baseline after standard-of-care therapy. The sequencing used PBMCs, collected from a glioma patient treated with radiotherapy, temozolomide or both. The receptor set was obtained from a man younger than 40 with glioma.

The rearrangement uses TRBV7-8 and TRBJ1-1, with D unclear. V lost 4 bases and J 1 base, leaving 7 bases between the germline ends. There are 13 residues in the CDR3. Germline V gene lookup returns CDR1 SGHVS and CDR2 FQNEAQ. CDR3: CASSSVPNTEAFF. In DNA form, the CDR3 reads TGTGCCAGCAGCTCGGTGCCGAACACTGAAGCTTTCTTT.

The gene calls are TRBV5-5 and TRBJ2-5; a weak D match, TRBD2 (6 bases). V was shortened by 0 bases and J by 2 bases, with 8 bases between the two germline ends. CDR3 length: 14 amino acids. Germline CDR1 reads SGHKS; CDR2 reads YYEKEE (reference sequence). The CDR3 DNA is TGTGCCAGCAGCTTGGCTGGGGGGCAAGAGACCCAGTACTTC. It codes for CASSLAGGQETQYF.

CDR3 protein: CASSLGQGAGGNTIYF. CDR3 DNA: TGTGCCAGCAGCTTAGGACAGGGGGCAGGTGGAAACACCATATATTTT. The chain links TRBV7-8 to TRBJ1-3; 10 nucleotides match TRBD1. The CDR3 is 16 amino acids. CDR1 is SGHVS, CDR2 FQNEAQ, per germline. Trimming took 1 base from V and 3 from J; bases not matched to a gene: 3.

This sequence joins TRBV5-5 and TRBJ2-7; TRBD1 aligns across 9 bases. V shed 1 base, J shed 1 base, and the junction held 3 bases outside the gene matches. The CDR3 is 15 amino acids. Germline V CDR1 and CDR2: SGHKS, YYEKEE (reference sequence). CDR3 protein: CASSLLGTGSYEQYF. The CDR3 DNA sequence: TGTGCCAGCAGCTTGTTGGGGACAGGGTCCTACGAGCAGTACTTC.

CDR3 protein: CASSVQETYEQYF. DNA for the CDR3: TGTGCCAGTAGTGTACAGGAAACCTACGAGCAGTACTTC. The V and J genes are TRBV19 and TRBJ2-7; tentative D call: TRBD1 (5 bases). The CDR3 runs to 13 residues. The ends were cut back, 5 bases at V and 2 bases at J, with 10 bases in the middle. Germline CDR1 and CDR2: LNHDA and SQIVND (reference sequence).

This clone was seen once. The chain carries TRBV11-3 and TRBJ1-1; 8 bases line up with TRBD1. Germline V gene lookup returns CDR1 SGHNT and CDR2 YENEEA. The CDR3 length is 15 residues. J lost 4 bases, V lost 1 base, and 5 bases had no gene match. CDR3 sequence reads: CASSLGTGMSTEAFF. The CDR3 bases are TGTGCCAGCAGCTTAGGGACAGGGATGAGCACTGAAGCTTTCTTT.

V usage is TRBV9 and J usage is TRBJ1-2; 8 bases line up with TRBD1. The CDR3 spans 14 residues. Germline V gene data show CDR1 as SGDLS and CDR2 as YYNGEE. J was trimmed by 1 base and V by 4 bases; bases with no gene match: 3. The CDR3: CASSPGQGNYGYTF. For the CDR3, the DNA is TGTGCCAGCAGCCCAGGACAGGGTAACTATGGCTACACCTTC. The variable domain in full, completed from reference TRBV9 and TRBJ1-2, reads DSGVTQTPKHLITATGQRVTLRCSPRSGDLSVYWYQQSLDQGLQFLIQYYNGEERAKGNILERFSAQQFPDLHSELNLSSLELGDSALYFCASSPGQGNYGYTFGSGTRLTVV.

In nucleotides, the CDR3 is TGTGCCTGGAGTGTCGGGGGATTACGCACAGATACGCAGTATTTT. Translated, it gives CAWSVGGLRTDTQYF. This rearrangement joins TRBV30 to TRBJ2-3, with D perhaps matching TRBD2 (6 bases). This CDR3 contains 15 residues. The germline V and J ends were trimmed by 0 bases and 1 base, with 11 bases remaining between them. Germline V CDR1 and CDR2: GTSNPN, SVGIG (reference sequence). The whole variable domain, filled in from reference TRBV30 and TRBJ2-3, reads SQTIHQWPATLVQPVGSPLSLECTVEGTSNPNLYWYRQAAGRGLQLLFYSVGIGQISSEVPQNLSASRPQDRQFILSSKKLLLSDSGFYLCAWSVGGLRTDTQYFGPGTRLTVL.

The genes are TRBV28 and TRBJ1-2; 9 positions agree with TRBD1. The CDR3 covers 16 residues. Germline trimming cut 6 bases from V and 6 bases from J; bases unmatched to any gene: 14. The germline CDR1 and CDR2 sequences are MDHEN and SYDVKM. The CDR3 here is CASSPLPGQGINGYTF. The CDR3 region has the DNA TGTGCCAGCAGCCCTCTACCGGGACAGGGAATCAATGGCTACACCTTC.

This clone was counted between two and nine times. The CDR3 sequence: CASSLDVGNTEAFF. The DNA for the CDR3 is TGTGCCAGCAGCTTAGACGTGGGGAACACTGAAGCTTTCTTT. The chain links TRBV7-2 to TRBJ1-1; D uncertain. CDR3 length equals 14 residues. Trimming removed 1 base from V and 1 base from J, with 7 bases in between. In germline, CDR1 is SGHTA, CDR2 FQGNSA.

This clone came up once. The genes are TRBV6-6 and TRBJ1-1; tentatively, D is TRBD1 (6 bases). Trimming removed 5 bases from V and 1 base from J, with 11 bases in between. Germline-derived CDR1 and CDR2 are MNHNY and SVGAGI (reference sequence). The CDR3 runs to 14 residues. The CDR3 sequence is CASSKGGENTEAFF. The CDR3 DNA reads TGTGCCAGCAGTAAAGGGGGGGAGAACACTGAAGCTTTCTTT.

This chain uses TRBV9 with TRBJ1-2; tentatively, D is TRBD1 (5 bases). The germline V and J ends were trimmed by 0 bases and 4 bases, with 13 bases remaining between them. Germline CDR1 and CDR2: SGDLS and YYNGEE. The CDR3 is 15 amino acids. CDR3 sequence: CASSVEGGEGYGYTF. The DNA of the CDR3 is TGTGCCAGCAGCGTAGAGGGAGGGGAGGGCTATGGCTACACCTTC.

The J gene is TRBJ2-3, the V gene TRBV5-8; TRBD1 or TRBD2 may be the D gene (6 bases each). CDR1 and CDR2 (germline): SGHTS, YDEGEE. The CDR3 loop spans 16 amino acids. The V end was cut by 3 bases, the J end by 4 bases, with 18 bases between. The CDR3 loop reads CASSSGRGLRADTQYF. In nucleotides, the CDR3 is TGTGCCAGCAGCTCCGGACGGGGGCTAAGAGCAGATACGCAGTATTTT.

The chain carries TRBV19 and TRBJ1-6; D is unclear. CDR3 length: 16 residues. With 4 bases removed from V and 7 bases from J, the gap between germline ends came to 17 bases. The V gene's germline CDR1 is LNHDA and CDR2 SQIVND (reference sequence). The DNA of the CDR3 is TGTGCCAGTAGTAGGTTAGGGATATCGGGGAATTCACCCCTCCACTTT. Translating it yields CASSRLGISGNSPLHF.

The rearrangement links TRBV7-7 to TRBJ2-3; no reliable D call. Germline values: CDR1 SSHAT, CDR2 FNYEAQ (reference sequence). The CDR3 has 14 amino acids. The ends were cut back, 1 base at V and 2 bases at J, with 7 bases in the middle. CDR3 coding DNA: TGTGCCAGCAGCTTAGAGGGCCTCACAGATACGCAGTATTTT. Translating gives CASSLEGLTDTQYF.

CDR3 bases: TGTGCCAGCAGCTCCCGGACAGGGGAAGCTTTCTTT. Protein: CASSSRTGEAFF. This chain joins TRBV7-2 and TRBJ1-1; TRBD1 matches 8 bases. This CDR3 contains 12 residues. V was clipped by 4 bases and J by 8 bases; unmatched bases: 3. CDR1 and CDR2 from the germline V gene are SGHTA and FQGNSA.

This clone was recorded once. CDR3: CASSLGGVLTISGANVLTF. As DNA, the CDR3 is TGTGCCAGCAGCTTAGGGGGAGTGCTAACAATCTCTGGGGCCAACGTCCTGACTTTC. The gene calls are TRBV7-2 and TRBJ2-6, with D maybe TRBD2 (5 bases). Between the trimmed V and J ends, which lost 1 base and 0 bases, there was a span of 16 bases. The CDR3 runs to 19 residues. CDR1 is SGHTA and CDR2 is FQGNSA in the germline V gene.

The chain has TRBV9 and TRBJ2-6; D gene uncertain. The CDR3 is 16 residues long. V was pared by 4 bases and J by 0 bases, with 11 bases between. The V gene's germline CDR1 is SGDLS and CDR2 YYNGEE. CDR3 loop: CASSPLSSSGANVLTF. Here the CDR3 DNA reads TGTGCCAGCAGCCCACTCTCGAGCTCTGGGGCCAACGTCCTGACTTTC. Full variable domain (missing parts from reference TRBV9 and TRBJ2-6): DSGVTQTPKHLITATGQRVTLRCSPRSGDLSVYWYQQSLDQGLQFLIQYYNGEERAKGNILERFSAQQFPDLHSELNLSSLELGDSALYFCASSPLSSSGANVLTFGAGSRLTVL.

The rearrangement uses TRBV5-1 and TRBJ2-6; 7 bases align to TRBD1. The CDR3 totals 18 residues. CDR1 is SGHRS and CDR2 is YFSETQ in the germline V gene. V dropped 5 bases and J dropped 0; count of bases not matched to a gene: 11. In DNA form, the CDR3 reads TGCGCCAGCAGTTTCCGGACAGGTCCTAGCTCTGGGGCCAACGTCCTGACTTTC. It yields the protein CASSFRTGPSSGANVLTF. Combining the CDR3 with reference TRBV5-1 and TRBJ2-6 gives the whole variable domain KAGVTQTPRYLIKTRGQQVTLSCSPISGHRSVSWYQQTPGQGLQFLFEYFSETQRNKGNFPGRFSGRQFSNSRSEMNVSTLELGDSALYLCASSFRTGPSSGANVLTFGAGSRLTVL.

The V call is TRBV13, the J call TRBJ2-5, with TRBD1 matching 7 bases. CDR1 is PRHDT, CDR2 FYEKMQ, per germline (reference sequence). The V and J ends lost 5 bases and 5 bases, in that order; junction bases with no gene match: 8. There are 14 residues in the CDR3. The CDR3 sequence: CASSHQTGLETQYF. For the CDR3, the DNA is TGTGCCAGCAGCCACCAGACAGGGCTGGAGACCCAGTACTTC.

The DNA of the CDR3 is TGTGCCAGCATGCTGGGGAGCTCCTACAATGAGCAGTTCTTC. Protein: CASMLGSSYNEQFF. The gene calls are TRBV6-1 and TRBJ2-1; perhaps TRBD2 as D (5 bases). V lost 7 bases and J lost 0, with 10 bases in between. The CDR3 is made up of 14 amino acids. Germline V CDR1 and CDR2: MNHNS, SASEGT.

The J gene is TRBJ1-2, the V gene TRBV6-1, with D perhaps TRBD1 (5 bases). V was clipped by 7 bases and J by 4 bases, with 19 bases between them. The length of the CDR3 is 15 residues. The V gene's germline CDR1 is MNHNS and CDR2 SASEGT. The CDR3 DNA follows: TGTGCCAGCACTGCCGTGGGGCTCGGAGGCTATGGCTACACCTTC. As protein: CASTAVGLGGYGYTF.

V is TRBV10-2 and J is TRBJ2-1, with TRBD2 matching 14 bases. With 6 bases clipped from V and 5 bases from J, the junction kept 3 bases outside the gene matches. This CDR3 contains 15 residues. Germline CDR1 and CDR2: WSHSY and SAAADI. In DNA, the CDR3 is TGCGCCAGCAGGGGACTAGCGGGGGCCAACAATGAGCAGTTCTTC. It encodes CASRGLAGANNEQFF.

The chain couples TRBV19 to TRBJ2-7; D not resolved. There are 17 residues in the CDR3. Germline CDR1 LNHDA, CDR2 SQIVND (reference sequence). The V end was cut by 3 bases, the J end by 2 bases, with 20 bases between. The CDR3 region is CASSIPLAQQATYEQYF. CDR3 nucleotides: TGTGCCAGTAGTATCCCCTTGGCACAGCAAGCGACCTACGAGCAGTACTTC.

CDR3 nucleotide sequence: TGTGCCAGCAGGCCCGGGACAGGGGGCAATCAGCCCCAGCATTTT. Encoded protein: CASRPGTGGNQPQHF. The chain uses TRBV27 and TRBJ1-5, with 10 nucleotides matching TRBD1. The CDR3 is 15 amino acids. The germline gives CDR1 MNHEY, CDR2 SMNVEV (reference sequence). V gave up 6 bases and J gave up 2 bases; unmatched junction bases: 4.

This clone was found a few times. This rearrangement joins TRBV7-9 to TRBJ1-4, with no clear D. The V gene's germline CDR1 is SEHNR and CDR2 FQNEAQ (reference sequence). CDR3 length: 13 amino acids. V was shortened by 5 bases and J by 7 bases, with 11 bases between the two germline ends. For the CDR3, the DNA is TGTGCCAGCAGCCGTACCGACACTGAAAAACTGTTTTTT. Translated, it gives CASSRTDTEKLFF.

The chain uses TRBV5-4 and TRBJ2-3, with D uncertain. V dropped 0 bases and J dropped 0 bases, with 11 bases sitting between them. Germline V lookup: CDR1 SGHNT, CDR2 YYREEE (reference sequence). This CDR3 is built from 16 residues. In DNA form, the CDR3 reads TGTGCCAGCAGCTTGGGTCTTGGGCCTAGCACAGATACGCAGTATTTT. Translating gives CASSLGLGPSTDTQYF.

The CDR3 DNA is TGTGCCAGCAGCTTACGGGGTGAAGCTTTCTTT. As protein: CASSLRGEAFF. The gene calls are TRBV7-9 and TRBJ1-1; D is uncertain. The CDR3 length is 11 residues. Trimming took 2 bases from V and 7 from J, leaving 5 bases between them. Germline V CDR1 and CDR2: SEHNR, FQNEAQ (reference sequence).

The genes are TRBV11-3 and TRBJ2-1, with 8 positions matching TRBD2. From germline, CDR1 is SGHNT and CDR2 YENEEA. Trimming cost V 1 base and J 9 bases; bases outside gene matches: 14. This CDR3 spans 17 amino acids. CDR3 region: CASSLVGIRGGPGEQFF. CDR3 bases: TGTGCCAGCAGCTTAGTCGGTATACGGGGGGGGCCCGGTGAGCAGTTCTTC.

This chain links TRBV27 with TRBJ2-1; D tentatively fits TRBD1 or TRBD2 (6 bases each). Germline CDR1 reads MNHEY; CDR2 reads SMNVEV (reference sequence). This CDR3 contains 15 residues. V was pared by 6 bases and J by 8 bases, with 20 bases between. CDR3 region: CASSTRDIGGHEQFF. In DNA form, the CDR3 reads TGTGCCAGCAGCACCCGAGACATCGGGGGCCATGAGCAGTTCTTC.